The 10 T cell receptor beta chains below were found in one sample sequenced in a study of blood T cell repertoires in COVID-19. The assay was immunoSEQ multiplex PCR, and TCRdb's table has in-frame clones only and misses some. The profile shows a few hundred thousand clones, 90% of them singletons. Input material: peripheral blood. Receptors were obtained from a woman aged 35 to 49 with acute or convalescent COVID-19.

The rearrangement links TRBV12-5 to TRBJ1-1; perhaps TRBD1 as D (6 bases). The V gene's germline CDR1 is LGHNT and CDR2 FRNRAP. This CDR3 is built from 13 residues. V lost 3 bases, J lost 8 bases, and 13 bases lay in between. The DNA for the CDR3 is TGTGCTAGTGGTTTATCCAGGGGTGTGGAAGCTTTCTTT. Protein: CASGLSRGVEAFF.

The chain couples TRBV6-6 to TRBJ1-5; D gene ambiguous. This CDR3 comprises 15 residues. V was clipped by 5 bases and J by 0 bases, with 11 bases between them. CDR1 is MNHNY, CDR2 SVGAGI, per germline (reference sequence). CDR3 in amino acids: CASSPPGDSNQPQHF. For the CDR3, the DNA is TGTGCCAGCAGTCCCCCGGGAGATAGCAATCAGCCCCAGCATTTT.

The chain is built from TRBV11-2 and TRBJ1-4; 7 nucleotides match TRBD1. Germline V gene data show CDR1 as SGHAT and CDR2 as FQNNGV. The CDR3 runs 14 residues. Unmatched junction bases numbered 7, after V lost 5 bases and J lost 7 bases. The CDR3 DNA sequence: TGTGCCAGCAGCAGCCGACAGGGTGGTGAAAAACTGTTTTTT. This codes for CASSSRQGGEKLFF.

The CDR3 nucleotides read TGTGCCAGCAGTTACTCGCACGGGGGACGGCAAGAGACCCAGTACTTC. Protein: CASSYSHGGRQETQYF. This chain links TRBV6-6 with TRBJ2-5; maybe TRBD2 (6 bases). In germline, CDR1 is MNHNY, CDR2 SVGAGI (reference sequence). This CDR3 contains 16 residues. V was pared by 0 bases and J by 2 bases, with 13 bases between.

The chain combines TRBV9 with TRBJ1-5, with 9 bases that match TRBD1. The CDR3 covers 15 residues. Germline V gives CDR1 SGDLS, CDR2 YYNGEE. V shed 4 bases, J shed 2 bases, and the junction held 4 bases outside the gene matches. CDR3 amino acids: CASSYRGRGNQPQHF. For the CDR3, the DNA is TGTGCCAGCAGCTACAGGGGGCGCGGCAATCAGCCCCAGCATTTT. The variable domain in full, completed from reference TRBV9 and TRBJ1-5, reads DSGVTQTPKHLITATGQRVTLRCSPRSGDLSVYWYQQSLDQGLQFLIQYYNGEERAKGNILERFSAQQFPDLHSELNLSSLELGDSALYFCASSYRGRGNQPQHFGDGTRLSIL.

This clone was counted once. The chain links TRBV7-6 to TRBJ1-1; D is possibly TRBD1 (6 bases). Deletions cut 5 bases from V and 0 bases from J, with 13 bases between. The CDR3 length is 15 residues. Germline CDR1 and CDR2: SGHVS and FNYEAQ. DNA of the CDR3: TGTGCCAGCAGCCGCCGGGACACAATGAACACTGAAGCTTTCTTT. Protein: CASSRRDTMNTEAFF.

The chain has TRBV2 and TRBJ1-1; 10 positions agree with TRBD1. Germline trimming cut 4 bases from V and 5 bases from J; bases unmatched to any gene: 4. Per germline, CDR1 SNHLY and CDR2 FYNNEI. CDR3 length: 14 amino acids. Here the CDR3 DNA reads TGTGCCAGCAGTGGACAGGGGGCGGAGACTGAAGCTTTCTTT. Translating it yields CASSGQGAETEAFF. The full variable domain, in which reference TRBV2 and TRBJ1-1 provide the parts outside the CDR3, is EPEVTQTPSHQVTQMGQEVILRCVPISNHLYFYWYRQILGQKVEFLVSFYNNEISEKSEIFDDQFSVERPDGSNFTLKIRSTKLEDSAMYFCASSGQGAETEAFFGQGTRLTVV.

This sequence joins TRBV12-3 or TRBV12-4 and TRBJ1-6; TRBD1 matches 9 bases. There are 13 residues in the CDR3. Trimming at V came to 6 bases and at J to 7 bases, leaving 1 base not matched to a gene. CDR3: CASRGTGNSPLHF. Here the CDR3 DNA reads TGTGCCAGCAGGGGGACAGGGAATTCACCCCTCCACTTT.

J is TRBJ2-7 and V is TRBV24-1, with 8 bases that match TRBD1. CDR3 length: 14 amino acids. V was clipped by 10 bases and J by 3 bases; unmatched bases: 10. Germline V lookup: CDR1 KGHDR, CDR2 SFDVKD. The CDR3 spells CATPTGAPDYEQYV. The DNA for the CDR3 is TGTGCCACTCCGACAGGGGCCCCGGACTACGAGCAGTACGTC.

V usage is TRBV30 and J usage is TRBJ1-3; the D is unclear. Deletions cut 3 bases from V and 0 bases from J, with 9 bases between. The germline gives CDR1 GTSNPN, CDR2 SVGIG (reference sequence). This CDR3 region has 14 residues. CDR3 sequence reads: CAWRWTSSGNTIYF. The CDR3 coding sequence is TGTGCCTGGAGATGGACTAGCTCTGGAAACACCATATATTTT.